Following are 27 T cell receptor beta chains from one sample sequenced in a study of CD8 T cells in Susac syndrome. An amount of RNA that ranged from about 0.45 to 1 ug was reverse transcribed with random hexamers. TCRdb ran MiXCR on the immunoSEQ multiplex PCR reads and lists one entry per CDR3 protein. The repertoire holds about 430,000 distinct CDR3 sequences, with roughly 85% as singletons. The sequenced sample was CD8+ T cells from PBMCs. The receptors derive from a human donor with multiple sclerosis.

The chain carries TRBV15 and TRBJ2-3; D not resolved. The germline V gene has CDR1 LNHNV and CDR2 YYDKDF (reference sequence). Deletions cut 3 bases from V and 3 bases from J, with 10 bases between. The CDR3 is 14 amino acids. The CDR3 DNA sequence: TGTGCCACCAGCAGCCTATTAGGGACAGATACGCAGTATTTT. It yields the protein CATSSLLGTDTQYF. The complete variable domain, with remaining parts taken from reference TRBV15 and TRBJ2-3, reads DAMVIQNPRYQVTQFGKPVTLSCSQTLNHNVMYWYQQKSSQAPKLLFHYYDKDFNNEADTPDNFQSRRPNTSFCFLDIRSPGLGDTAMYLCATSSLLGTDTQYFGPGTRLTVL.

The chain joins TRBV27 to TRBJ2-7, with 13 bases fitting TRBD2. The CDR3 covers 19 residues. Germline values: CDR1 MNHEY, CDR2 SMNVEV (reference sequence). The junction had 21 bases not matched to a gene; V was cut back by 11 bases and J by 2 bases. The CDR3 loop reads CAAGGGGTSGTPRTYEQYF. The CDR3 DNA follows: TGTGCCGCCGGGGGGGGAGGGACTAGCGGGACCCCGAGAACCTACGAGCAGTACTTC.

The chain couples TRBV27 to TRBJ2-7; the D is unclear. Germline V gene lookup returns CDR1 MNHEY and CDR2 SMNVEV (reference sequence). Deletions cut 4 bases from V and 0 bases from J, with 7 bases between. The CDR3 sequence is 13 residues long. The CDR3 DNA follows: TGTGCCAGCAGTTCCCAGACCTCCTACGAGCAGTACTTC. Its translation is CASSSQTSYEQYF.

V usage is TRBV4-1 and J usage is TRBJ2-7; D gene unclear. Trimming shortened V by 3 bases and J by 0 bases, and 12 bases separated the two germline ends. Germline V gene data show CDR1 as MGHRA and CDR2 as YSYEKL. The CDR3 runs 15 residues. CDR3 protein: CASSQTPFRSYEQYF. The CDR3 DNA sequence: TGCGCCAGCAGCCAGACACCTTTTCGCTCCTACGAGCAGTACTTC.

V gene TRBV4-1 combines with J gene TRBJ1-5, with D unresolved. V was cut by 2 bases and J by 5 bases, with 10 bases left in between. The CDR3 extends over 14 amino acids. Germline CDR1 reads MGHRA; CDR2 reads YSYEKL. The CDR3 sequence: CASSQSTEYQPQHF. The CDR3 DNA follows: TGCGCCAGCAGCCAAAGCACAGAATATCAGCCCCAGCATTTT.

The rearrangement joins TRBV28 to TRBJ2-7; a weak D match, TRBD1 (5 bases). Trimming removed 3 bases at V and 0 bases at J, with 15 bases between. The CDR3 is made up of 16 amino acids. The germline V gene encodes CDR1 MDHEN and CDR2 SYDVKM. DNA of the CDR3: TGTGCCAGCAGTTTCTCCCTAGGGGAAAGCTCCTACGAGCAGTACTTC. This codes for CASSFSLGESSYEQYF.

Details on this clonotype: This CDR3 is missing its conserved last phenylalanine or tryptophan, likely due to a read error. The chain uses TRBV29-1 and TRBJ2-1; D not certain. There are 13 residues in the CDR3. Germline CDR1 SQVTM, CDR2 ANQGSEA. The V gene lost 7 bases and the J gene lost 4 bases, with 14 bases spanning the gap. DNA for the CDR3: TGCAGCGCTTGGGTAGGGCCATACAATGAGCAGTTCCTC. Its translation: CSAWVGPYNEQFL.

The chain uses TRBV5-1 and TRBJ2-7; D gene unclear. Per the germline V gene, CDR1 is SGHRS and CDR2 is YFSETQ. This CDR3 spans 12 amino acids. The V end lost 5 bases, the J end lost 5 bases, and 11 bases lay between the germline ends. This CDR3 reads CASSPGVDEQYF. The CDR3 DNA reads TGCGCCAGCAGTCCTGGTGTTGACGAGCAGTACTTC.

V and J are TRBV24-1 and TRBJ1-2; no reliable D call. Germline V gene data show CDR1 as KGHDR and CDR2 as SFDVKD. There are 13 residues in the CDR3. V shed 4 bases and J shed 4 bases, with 9 bases lying between them. The CDR3 DNA reads as TGTGCCACCAGTGACAGTGAAACCTATGGCTACACCTTC. It specifies CATSDSETYGYTF.

The CDR3 spells CASSRQQGPLRSYTF. CDR3 nucleotide sequence: TGCGCCAGCAGCCGGCAACAGGGCCCATTGAGGAGCTACACCTTC. The chain combines TRBV4-1 with TRBJ1-2; perhaps TRBD1 as D (6 bases). The germline CDR1 and CDR2 sequences are MGHRA and YSYEKL. V shed 4 bases and J shed 9 bases, with 21 bases lying between them. The CDR3 is made up of 15 amino acids.

This clonotype was observed once. This chain links TRBV28 with TRBJ1-1; no clear D gene. The CDR3 is 14 residues long. CDR1 and CDR2 (germline): MDHEN, SYDVKM. The ends were cut back, 6 bases at V and 0 bases at J, with 11 bases in the middle. The CDR3 reads CASRLPTVNTEAFF. CDR3 coding DNA: TGTGCCAGCAGACTGCCGACGGTGAACACTGAAGCTTTCTTT.

The chain uses TRBV6-5 and TRBJ1-4, with D unclear. Germline lookup yields CDR1 MNHEY and CDR2 SVGAGI. The CDR3 is 20 residues long. Trimming took 0 bases from V and 0 from J, leaving 20 bases between them. CDR3 bases: TGTGCCAGCAGTTACTCGGTTCAAAACTACCTCGAGCCAACTAATGAAAAACTGTTTTTT. The encoded protein is CASSYSVQNYLEPTNEKLFF.

This rearrangement joins TRBV7-2 to TRBJ2-7; D is uncertain. CDR1 is SGHTA, CDR2 FQGNSA, per germline. Trimming shortened V by 3 bases and J by 0 bases, and 9 bases separated the two germline ends. This CDR3 has 14 amino acids. The CDR3 DNA is TGTGCCAGCAGCTTTGGGGTCCGCTCCTACGAGCAGTACTTC. This codes for CASSFGVRSYEQYF. Using reference TRBV7-2 and TRBJ2-7 for the parts outside the CDR3, the full variable domain is GAGVSQSPSNKVTEKGKDVELRCDPISGHTALYWYRQSLGQGLEFLIYFQGNSAPDKSGLPSDRFSAERTGGSVSTLTIQRTQQEDSAVYLCASSFGVRSYEQYFGPGTRLTVT.

The chain is built from TRBV4-1 and TRBJ2-1, with 9 bases aligning to TRBD2. The CDR3 runs to 18 residues. Trimming cost V 0 bases and J 5 bases; bases outside gene matches: 11. Germline CDR1 and CDR2: MGHRA and YSYEKL. The chain's CDR3 is CASSQDFPPGLAHNEQFF. In DNA form, the CDR3 reads TGCGCCAGCAGCCAAGACTTTCCTCCGGGACTAGCCCACAATGAGCAGTTCTTC.

This clonotype was detected once. The rearrangement joins TRBV19 to TRBJ2-7; D possibly corresponds to TRBD2 (6 bases). The CDR3 is made up of 16 amino acids. In germline, CDR1 is LNHDA, CDR2 SQIVND (reference sequence). V shed 5 bases and J shed 3 bases, with 20 bases lying between them. CDR3 nucleotides: TGTGCCAGTAGTCCAGCCGGGGGAGACGGACGCTACGAGCAGTACTTC. Protein sequence: CASSPAGGDGRYEQYF.

This sequence joins TRBV19 and TRBJ2-5; tentatively, D is TRBD2 (6 bases). The CDR3 is made up of 15 amino acids. Germline assignment: CDR1 LNHDA and CDR2 SQIVND (reference sequence). V shed 5 bases and J shed 2 bases, with 15 bases lying between them. The CDR3: CASSLQPSGQETQYF. In nucleotides, the CDR3 is TGTGCCAGTAGTCTCCAACCCAGCGGGCAAGAGACCCAGTACTTC.

The rearrangement uses TRBV15 and TRBJ1-2; D may be TRBD1 (5 bases). This CDR3 is built from 14 residues. Trimming took 0 bases from V and 2 from J, leaving 7 bases between them. Germline CDR1 reads LNHNV; CDR2 reads YYDKDF (reference sequence). The CDR3: CATSRDGGNYGYTF. The CDR3 DNA follows: TGTGCCACCAGCAGAGATGGGGGGAACTATGGCTACACCTTC. The variable domain in full, completed from reference TRBV15 and TRBJ1-2, reads DAMVIQNPRYQVTQFGKPVTLSCSQTLNHNVMYWYQQKSSQAPKLLFHYYDKDFNNEADTPDNFQSRRPNTSFCFLDIRSPGLGDTAMYLCATSRDGGNYGYTFGSGTRLTVV.

This clonotype was counted a few times. V usage is TRBV6-1 and J usage is TRBJ1-1; no clear D. From germline, CDR1 is MNHNS and CDR2 SASEGT. CDR3 size: 13 residues. Trimming left V 8 bases short and J 4 bases short, with 14 bases between. For the CDR3, the DNA is TGTGCCAGCGGACCACTATCGGGCACTGAAGCTTTCTTT. Residues: CASGPLSGTEAFF.

This clonotype was recorded a few times. The V and J genes are TRBV4-1 and TRBJ2-2; D is unclear. CDR3 length: 13 amino acids. CDR1 is MGHRA and CDR2 is YSYEKL in the germline V gene. Trimming took 4 bases from V and 0 from J, leaving 3 bases between them. The CDR3 here is CASSPPNTGELFF. For the CDR3, the DNA is TGCGCCAGCAGCCCACCGAACACCGGGGAGCTGTTTTTT.

This rearrangement joins TRBV7-9 to TRBJ2-5; 7 nucleotides align to TRBD2. The CDR3 runs 14 residues. Trimming cost V 5 bases and J 1 base; bases outside gene matches: 4. Germline-derived CDR1 and CDR2 are SEHNR and FQNEAQ (reference sequence). The CDR3 nucleotides are TGTGCCAGCAGCCGCGGGACTACCCAAGAGACCCAGTACTTC. Translating it yields CASSRGTTQETQYF.

The gene calls are TRBV9 and TRBJ2-5, with 7 positions matching TRBD2. The V gene's germline CDR1 is SGDLS and CDR2 YYNGEE. J was trimmed by 0 bases and V by 2 bases; bases with no gene match: 7. This CDR3 comprises 16 residues. Here the CDR3 reads CASSVASGLYQETQYF. For the CDR3, the DNA is TGTGCCAGCAGCGTTGCTAGCGGACTCTACCAAGAGACCCAGTACTTC. The entire variable domain, with the rest obtained from reference TRBV9 and TRBJ2-5, is as follows: DSGVTQTPKHLITATGQRVTLRCSPRSGDLSVYWYQQSLDQGLQFLIQYYNGEERAKGNILERFSAQQFPDLHSELNLSSLELGDSALYFCASSVASGLYQETQYFGPGTRLLVL.

This sequence joins TRBV6-2 or TRBV6-3 and TRBJ1-1; 8 bases line up with TRBD1. The V segment lost 7 bases and the J segment 3 bases; nucleotides outside the gene matches: 16. Germline V lookup: CDR1 MNHEY, CDR2 SVGEGT. CDR3 length: 17 amino acids. The CDR3 spells CASTDLLDRVFYTEAFF. CDR3 in DNA: TGTGCCAGCACCGACCTCTTGGACAGGGTTTTTTACACTGAAGCTTTCTTT.

The rearrangement uses TRBV18 and TRBJ2-7; 13 bases align to TRBD2. V dropped 0 bases and J dropped 2; count of bases not matched to a gene: 10. There are 19 residues in the CDR3. Per the germline V gene, CDR1 is KGHSH and CDR2 is LQKENI. CDR3 sequence reads: CASSPPGTSGGALPYEQYF. CDR3 DNA: TGTGCCAGCTCACCACCCGGTACTAGCGGGGGGGCCCTCCCCTACGAGCAGTACTTC. Drawing the rest from reference TRBV18 and TRBJ2-7, the complete variable domain is NAGVMQNPRHLVRRRGQEARLRCSPMKGHSHVYWYRQLPEEGLKFMVYLQKENIIDESGMPKERFSAEFPKEGPSILRIQQVVRGDSAAYFCASSPPGTSGGALPYEQYFGPGTRLTVT.

The rearrangement links TRBV4-1 to TRBJ2-7, with a tentative D call TRBD2 (6 bases). The CDR3 extends over 16 amino acids. Germline lookup yields CDR1 MGHRA and CDR2 YSYEKL. V was shortened by 4 bases and J by 0 bases, with 16 bases between the two germline ends. The CDR3 region is CASSPVAGTSSYEQYF. The CDR3 region has the DNA TGCGCCAGCAGCCCGGTTGCGGGGACGAGCTCCTACGAGCAGTACTTC.

The chain combines TRBV29-1 with TRBJ2-7, with a tentative D call TRBD1 (6 bases). Between the trimmed V and J ends, which lost 4 bases and 3 bases, there was a span of 13 bases. The CDR3 length is 13 residues. Germline CDR1 reads SQVTM; CDR2 reads ANQGSEA. CDR3 sequence reads: CSVGEDSIYEQYF. CDR3 bases: TGCAGCGTTGGCGAGGACAGCATCTACGAGCAGTACTTC.

The rearrangement uses TRBV20-1 and TRBJ2-3; 16 bases are a match to TRBD2. Germline lookup yields CDR1 DFQATT and CDR2 SNEGSKA (reference sequence). J gave up 0 bases and V 2 bases, and 14 bases lay outside the gene matches. CDR3 size: 21 residues. CDR3 region: CSARNPLGTSGRAPSTDTQYF. The CDR3 DNA sequence: TGCAGTGCTAGAAATCCCCTCGGGACTAGCGGGAGGGCCCCTAGCACAGATACGCAGTATTTT.

V gene TRBV7-9 combines with J gene TRBJ2-5; a possible D gene is TRBD2 (5 bases). This CDR3 has 17 amino acids. Germline CDR1 is SEHNR and CDR2 is FQNEAQ (reference sequence). V was trimmed by 4 bases and J by 2 bases, leaving 20 bases between them. CDR3 in amino acids: CASSSIGRSGLQETQYF. CDR3 in DNA: TGTGCCAGCAGCTCGATCGGCCGCTCCGGACTGCAAGAGACCCAGTACTTC.